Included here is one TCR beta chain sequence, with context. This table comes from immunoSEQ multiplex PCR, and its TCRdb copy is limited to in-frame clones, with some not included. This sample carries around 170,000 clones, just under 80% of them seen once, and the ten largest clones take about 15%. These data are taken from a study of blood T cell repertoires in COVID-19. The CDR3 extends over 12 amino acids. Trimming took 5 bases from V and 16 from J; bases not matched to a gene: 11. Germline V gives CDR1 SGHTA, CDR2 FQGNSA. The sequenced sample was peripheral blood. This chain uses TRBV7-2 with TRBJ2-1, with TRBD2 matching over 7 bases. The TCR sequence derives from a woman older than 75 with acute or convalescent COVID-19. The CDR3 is CASSPSTSVPFF. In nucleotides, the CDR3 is TGTGCCAGCAGCCCCTCAACTAGCGTTCCTTTCTTC.